Listed here are 5 T cell receptor beta chains from one sample, sequenced in a study of cytomegalovirus exposure and HLA in healthy donors. In the PCR, 60 Vbeta and 13 Jbeta primers were used. Generated by immunoSEQ multiplex PCR, the TCRdb table keeps only in-frame clones and is missing some. Here the sample spans about 130,000 clones, around 80% being singletons. The source material was PBMCs. The receptors were sampled from a man aged 25-40 years in good health and CMV-seronegative.

This clone came up a few times. This chain joins TRBV28 and TRBJ1-5, with no clear D. In germline, CDR1 is MDHEN, CDR2 SYDVKM. The CDR3 is made up of 12 amino acids. Trimming pared 9 bases from V and 0 bases from J, leaving 6 bases between. The CDR3 loop reads CASSISNQPQHF. In DNA form, the CDR3 reads TGTGCCAGTTCCATTAGCAATCAGCCCCAGCATTTT.

The chain is built from TRBV5-1 and TRBJ2-7; possible D gene TRBD1, 6 bases. This CDR3 has 15 amino acids. Germline V gene sequence: CDR1 SGHRS, CDR2 YFSETQ. V was cut by 0 bases and J by 3 bases, with 13 bases left in between. The CDR3 is CASSLEVLQGYEQYF. For the CDR3, the DNA is TGCGCCAGCAGCTTGGAGGTCCTACAGGGCTACGAGCAGTACTTC.

As DNA, the CDR3 is TGCGCCAGCAGCTTGAATTTGAATACAGGAGAGCAGTACTTC. Translating it yields CASSLNLNTGEQYF. The rearrangement uses TRBV5-1 and TRBJ2-7, with D perhaps TRBD1 (5 bases). The CDR3 spans 14 residues. Trimming left V 1 base short and J 7 bases short, with 15 bases between. Germline V gene data show CDR1 as SGHRS and CDR2 as YFSETQ.

J is TRBJ2-5 and V is TRBV7-8, with 7 bases aligning to TRBD2. The J call may be mistaken, given a closer DNA end match to TRBJ2-7. The germline V gene encodes CDR1 SGHVS and CDR2 FQNEAQ. There are 15 residues in the CDR3. The CDR3 sequence is CASSLGASGTYEQYF. CDR3 DNA sequence: TGTGCCAGCAGCTTAGGTGCTAGCGGTACCTACGAGCAGTACTTC.

V is TRBV7-2 and J is TRBJ2-5, with TRBD2 identical over 9 bases. Trimming cost V 3 bases and J 5 bases; bases outside gene matches: 7. CDR1 is SGHTA, CDR2 FQGNSA, per germline. There are 15 residues in the CDR3. The CDR3 sequence is CASSFSSGAVETQYF. CDR3 bases: TGTGCCAGCAGCTTTTCTAGCGGGGCGGTGGAGACCCAGTACTTC.